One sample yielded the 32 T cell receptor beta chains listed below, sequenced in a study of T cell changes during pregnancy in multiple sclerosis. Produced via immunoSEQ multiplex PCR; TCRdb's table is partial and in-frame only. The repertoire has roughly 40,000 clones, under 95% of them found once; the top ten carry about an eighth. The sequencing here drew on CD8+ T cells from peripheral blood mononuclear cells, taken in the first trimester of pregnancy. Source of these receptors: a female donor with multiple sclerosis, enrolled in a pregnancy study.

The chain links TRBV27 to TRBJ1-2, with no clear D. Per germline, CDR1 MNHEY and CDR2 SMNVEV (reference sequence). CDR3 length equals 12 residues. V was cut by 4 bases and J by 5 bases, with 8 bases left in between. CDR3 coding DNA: TGTGCCAGCAGTTCCGGGTTGTATGGCTACACCTTC. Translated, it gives CASSSGLYGYTF.

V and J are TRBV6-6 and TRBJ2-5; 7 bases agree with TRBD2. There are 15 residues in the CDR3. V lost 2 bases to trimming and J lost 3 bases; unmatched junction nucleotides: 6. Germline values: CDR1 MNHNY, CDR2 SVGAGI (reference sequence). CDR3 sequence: CASSYGGTSEETQYF. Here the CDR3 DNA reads TGTGCCAGCAGTTACGGAGGCACTAGCGAAGAGACCCAGTACTTC.

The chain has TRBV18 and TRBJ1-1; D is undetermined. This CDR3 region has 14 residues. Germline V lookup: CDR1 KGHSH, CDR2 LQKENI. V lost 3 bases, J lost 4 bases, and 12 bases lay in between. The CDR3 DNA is TGTGCCAGCTCACCTTCGGGATTTCGCACTGAAGCTTTCTTT. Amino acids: CASSPSGFRTEAFF. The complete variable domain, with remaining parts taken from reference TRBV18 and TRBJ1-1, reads NAGVMQNPRHLVRRRGQEARLRCSPMKGHSHVYWYRQLPEEGLKFMVYLQKENIIDESGMPKERFSAEFPKEGPSILRIQQVVRGDSAAYFCASSPSGFRTEAFFGQGTRLTVV.

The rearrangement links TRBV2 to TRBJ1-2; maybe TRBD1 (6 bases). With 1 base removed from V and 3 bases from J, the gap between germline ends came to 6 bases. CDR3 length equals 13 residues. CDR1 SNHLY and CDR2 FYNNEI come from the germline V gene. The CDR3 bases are TGTGCCAGCAGTGAAGACAGGGACTATGGCTACACCTTC. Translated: CASSEDRDYGYTF.

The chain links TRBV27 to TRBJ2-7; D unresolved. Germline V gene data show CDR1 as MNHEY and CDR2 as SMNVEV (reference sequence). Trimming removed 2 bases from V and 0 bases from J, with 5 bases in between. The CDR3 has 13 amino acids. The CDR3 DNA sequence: TGTGCCAGCAGTTTAGGGCCCTCCTACGAGCAGTACTTC. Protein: CASSLGPSYEQYF.

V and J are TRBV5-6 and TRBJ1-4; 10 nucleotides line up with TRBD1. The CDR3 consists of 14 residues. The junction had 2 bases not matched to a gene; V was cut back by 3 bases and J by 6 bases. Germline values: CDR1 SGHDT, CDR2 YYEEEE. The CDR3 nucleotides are TGTGCCAGCAGCTGGGGACAGGGGTATGAAAAACTGTTTTTT. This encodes CASSWGQGYEKLFF.

The CDR3 DNA reads as TGTGCCAGCAGTGGCTACAGGGGATCTAACTATGGCTACACCTTC. Amino acids: CASSGYRGSNYGYTF. The J gene is TRBJ1-2, the V gene TRBV2; 7 positions match TRBD1. CDR1 SNHLY and CDR2 FYNNEI come from the germline V gene. V lost 4 bases, J lost 0 bases, and 5 bases stayed unmatched. This CDR3 is built from 15 residues.

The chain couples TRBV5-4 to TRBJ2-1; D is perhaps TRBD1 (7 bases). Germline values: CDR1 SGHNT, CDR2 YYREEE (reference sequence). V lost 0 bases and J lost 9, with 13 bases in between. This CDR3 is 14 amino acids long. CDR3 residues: CASSLVAGQTEQFF. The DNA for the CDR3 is TGTGCCAGCAGCTTGGTGGCGGGACAGACTGAGCAGTTCTTC.

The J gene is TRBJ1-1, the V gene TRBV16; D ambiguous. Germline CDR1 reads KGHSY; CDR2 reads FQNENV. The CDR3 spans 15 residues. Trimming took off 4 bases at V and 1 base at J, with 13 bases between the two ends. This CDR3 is CASSLPHLSNTEAFF. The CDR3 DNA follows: TGTGCCAGCAGCCTTCCACACCTCTCGAACACTGAAGCTTTCTTT.

CDR3 sequence reads: CASSQDRDRDYEQYF. The DNA of the CDR3 is TGCGCCAGCAGCCAAGACCGCGACAGGGACTACGAGCAGTACTTC. The chain couples TRBV4-1 to TRBJ2-7; 7 bases agree with TRBD1. Germline lookup yields CDR1 MGHRA and CDR2 YSYEKL. V shed 0 bases, J shed 3 bases, and the junction held 5 bases outside the gene matches. The length of the CDR3 is 15 residues.

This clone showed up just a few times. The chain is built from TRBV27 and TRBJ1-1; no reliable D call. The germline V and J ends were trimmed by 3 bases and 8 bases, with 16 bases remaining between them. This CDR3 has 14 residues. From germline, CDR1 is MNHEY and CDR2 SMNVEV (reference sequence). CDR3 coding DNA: TGTGCCAGCAGTTTTGGTCCATCCCCGAGGGAAGCTTTCTTT. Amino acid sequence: CASSFGPSPREAFF.

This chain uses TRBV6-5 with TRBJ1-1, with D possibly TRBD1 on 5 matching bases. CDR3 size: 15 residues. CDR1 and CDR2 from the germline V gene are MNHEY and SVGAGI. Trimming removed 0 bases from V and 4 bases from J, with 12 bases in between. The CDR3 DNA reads TGTGCCAGCAGTTACTCGACTTTGCAGGGCACTGAAGCTTTCTTT. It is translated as CASSYSTLQGTEAFF.

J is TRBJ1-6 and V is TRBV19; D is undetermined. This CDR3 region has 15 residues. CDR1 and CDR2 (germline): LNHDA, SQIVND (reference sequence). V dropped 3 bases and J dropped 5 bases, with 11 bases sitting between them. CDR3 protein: CASSISRKNNSPLHF. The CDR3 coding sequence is TGTGCCAGTAGTATCTCCAGGAAAAATAATTCACCCCTCCACTTT.

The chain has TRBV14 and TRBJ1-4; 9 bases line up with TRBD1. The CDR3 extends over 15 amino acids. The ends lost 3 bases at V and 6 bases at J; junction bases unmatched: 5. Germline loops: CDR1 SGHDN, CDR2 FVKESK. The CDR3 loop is CASSHGTGLDEKLFF. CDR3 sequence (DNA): TGTGCCAGCAGCCACGGGACAGGGTTGGATGAAAAACTGTTTTTT.

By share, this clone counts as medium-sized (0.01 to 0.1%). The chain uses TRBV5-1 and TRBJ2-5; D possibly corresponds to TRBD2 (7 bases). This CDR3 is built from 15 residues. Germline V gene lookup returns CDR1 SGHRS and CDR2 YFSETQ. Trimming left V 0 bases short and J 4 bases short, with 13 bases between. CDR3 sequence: CASSLGGGASETQYF. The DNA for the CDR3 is TGCGCCAGCAGCTTGGGTGGGGGGGCTTCAGAGACCCAGTACTTC.

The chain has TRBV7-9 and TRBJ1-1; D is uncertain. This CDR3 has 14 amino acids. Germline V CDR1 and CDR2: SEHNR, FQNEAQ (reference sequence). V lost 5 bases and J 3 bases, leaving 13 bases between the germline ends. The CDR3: CASSPWELDTEAFF. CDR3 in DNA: TGTGCCAGCAGCCCTTGGGAGTTGGACACTGAAGCTTTCTTT. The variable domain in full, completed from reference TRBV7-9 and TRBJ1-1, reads DTGVSQNPRHKITKRGQNVTFRCDPISEHNRLYWYRQTLGQGPEFLTYFQNEAQLEKSRLLSDRFSAERPKGSFSTLEIQRTEQGDSAMYLCASSPWELDTEAFFGQGTRLTVV.

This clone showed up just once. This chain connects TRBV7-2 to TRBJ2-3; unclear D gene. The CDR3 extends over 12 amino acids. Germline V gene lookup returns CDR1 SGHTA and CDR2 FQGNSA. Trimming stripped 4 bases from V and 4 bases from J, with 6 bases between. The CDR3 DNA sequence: TGTGCCAGCAGCTCCCCGGCAGATACGCAGTATTTT. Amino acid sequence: CASSSPADTQYF.

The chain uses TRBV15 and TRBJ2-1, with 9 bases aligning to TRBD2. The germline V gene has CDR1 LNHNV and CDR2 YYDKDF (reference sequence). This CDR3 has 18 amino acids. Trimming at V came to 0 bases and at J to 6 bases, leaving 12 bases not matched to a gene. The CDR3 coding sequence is TGTGCCACCAGCAGAGACGCCGGGGTAGCGGGGGTTATCAATGAGCAGTTCTTC. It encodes CATSRDAGVAGVINEQFF.

The CDR3 is CASSVAGGPPNEQFF. CDR3 in DNA: TGTGCCAGCAGCGTGGCGGGGGGTCCCCCGAATGAGCAGTTCTTC. This chain links TRBV9 with TRBJ2-1; 8 positions agree with TRBD2. The CDR3 totals 15 residues. The trim removed 2 bases at V and 7 bases at J, leaving 8 bases unmatched. Germline assignment: CDR1 SGDLS and CDR2 YYNGEE.

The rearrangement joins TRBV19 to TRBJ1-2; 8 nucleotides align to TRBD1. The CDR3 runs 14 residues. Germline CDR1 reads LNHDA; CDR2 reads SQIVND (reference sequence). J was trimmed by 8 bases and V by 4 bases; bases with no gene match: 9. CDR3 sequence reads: CASSRIYRGIGYTF. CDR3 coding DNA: TGTGCCAGTAGTAGGATCTACAGGGGGATAGGCTACACCTTC.

The CDR3 coding sequence is TGTGCCAGCAGCGTATTCCAGGCGGATACGCAGTATTTT. Its translation is CASSVFQADTQYF. The V gene is TRBV9, the J gene TRBJ2-3; no reliable D call. Germline-derived CDR1 and CDR2 are SGDLS and YYNGEE. CDR3 length: 13 amino acids. V dropped 1 base and J dropped 6 bases, with 9 bases sitting between them. Based on the CDR3 plus reference TRBV9 and TRBJ2-3, the full variable domain is DSGVTQTPKHLITATGQRVTLRCSPRSGDLSVYWYQQSLDQGLQFLIQYYNGEERAKGNILERFSAQQFPDLHSELNLSSLELGDSALYFCASSVFQADTQYFGPGTRLTVL.

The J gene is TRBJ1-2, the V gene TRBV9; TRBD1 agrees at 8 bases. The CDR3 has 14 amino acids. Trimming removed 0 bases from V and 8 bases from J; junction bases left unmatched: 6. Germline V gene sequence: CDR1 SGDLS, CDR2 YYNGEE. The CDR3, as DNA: TGTGCCAGCAGCGTAGACGGCAGGGGGCAAGGCTACACCTTC. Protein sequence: CASSVDGRGQGYTF. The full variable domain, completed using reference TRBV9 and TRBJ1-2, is DSGVTQTPKHLITATGQRVTLRCSPRSGDLSVYWYQQSLDQGLQFLIQYYNGEERAKGNILERFSAQQFPDLHSELNLSSLELGDSALYFCASSVDGRGQGYTFGSGTRLTVV.

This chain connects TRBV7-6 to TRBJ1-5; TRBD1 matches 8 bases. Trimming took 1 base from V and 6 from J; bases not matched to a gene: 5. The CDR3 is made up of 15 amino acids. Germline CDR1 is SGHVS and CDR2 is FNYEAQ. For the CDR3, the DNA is TGTGCCAGCAGCTTAGGGACAGGGTATGGTCAGCCCCAGCATTTT. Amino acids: CASSLGTGYGQPQHF.

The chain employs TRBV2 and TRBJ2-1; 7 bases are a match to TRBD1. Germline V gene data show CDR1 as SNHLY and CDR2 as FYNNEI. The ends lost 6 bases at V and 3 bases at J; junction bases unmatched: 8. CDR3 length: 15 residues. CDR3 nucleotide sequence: TGTGCCAGCAGGGACCTGGGACAGTTCTACAATGAGCAGTTCTTC. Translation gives CASRDLGQFYNEQFF.

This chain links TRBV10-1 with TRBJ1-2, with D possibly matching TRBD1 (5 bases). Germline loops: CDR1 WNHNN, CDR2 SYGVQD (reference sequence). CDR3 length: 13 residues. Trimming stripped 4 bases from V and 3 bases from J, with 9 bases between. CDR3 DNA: TGCGCCAGCAGTGGGGAACAGGACTATGGCTACACCTTC. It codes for CASSGEQDYGYTF.

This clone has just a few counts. This chain's CDR3 is CASSPGQGQPQHF. In DNA, the CDR3 is TGTGCCAGCAGTCCGGGACAAGGGCAGCCCCAGCATTTT. The genes are TRBV2 and TRBJ1-5; tentative D call: TRBD1 (6 bases). This CDR3 region has 13 residues. Trimming removed 5 bases from V and 7 bases from J, with 12 bases in between. CDR1 and CDR2 (germline): SNHLY, FYNNEI.

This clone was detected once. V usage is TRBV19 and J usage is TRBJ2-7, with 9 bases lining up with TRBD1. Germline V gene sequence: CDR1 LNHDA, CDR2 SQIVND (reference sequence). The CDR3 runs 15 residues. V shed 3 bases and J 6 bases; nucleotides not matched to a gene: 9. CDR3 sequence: CASSIAGDRVGEQYF. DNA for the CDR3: TGTGCCAGTAGTATTGCCGGGGACAGGGTGGGCGAGCAGTACTTC.

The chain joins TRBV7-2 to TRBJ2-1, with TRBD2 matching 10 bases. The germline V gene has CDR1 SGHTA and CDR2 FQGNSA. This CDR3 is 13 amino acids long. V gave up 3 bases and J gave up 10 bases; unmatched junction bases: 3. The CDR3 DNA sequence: TGTGCCAGCAGCTTGGGACTAGCGAACGAGCAGTTCTTC. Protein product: CASSLGLANEQFF.

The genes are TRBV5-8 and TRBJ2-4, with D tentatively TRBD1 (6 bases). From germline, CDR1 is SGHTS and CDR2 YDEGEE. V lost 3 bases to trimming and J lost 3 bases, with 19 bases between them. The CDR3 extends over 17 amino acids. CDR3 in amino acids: CASSWARGGWDKNIQYF. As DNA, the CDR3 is TGTGCCAGCAGCTGGGCACGAGGGGGATGGGACAAAAACATTCAGTACTTC.

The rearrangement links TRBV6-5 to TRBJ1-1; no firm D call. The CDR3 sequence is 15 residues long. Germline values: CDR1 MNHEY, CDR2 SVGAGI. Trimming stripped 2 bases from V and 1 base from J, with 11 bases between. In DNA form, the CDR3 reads TGTGCCAGCAGTTACGAGGGCACGCGGAACACTGAAGCTTTCTTT. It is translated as CASSYEGTRNTEAFF.

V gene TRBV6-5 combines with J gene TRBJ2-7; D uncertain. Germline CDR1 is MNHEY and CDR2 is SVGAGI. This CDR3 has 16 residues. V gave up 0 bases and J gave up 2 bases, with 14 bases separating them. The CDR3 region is CASSYSSGQKTYEQYF. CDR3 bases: TGTGCCAGCAGTTACTCTTCTGGGCAGAAGACCTACGAGCAGTACTTC.

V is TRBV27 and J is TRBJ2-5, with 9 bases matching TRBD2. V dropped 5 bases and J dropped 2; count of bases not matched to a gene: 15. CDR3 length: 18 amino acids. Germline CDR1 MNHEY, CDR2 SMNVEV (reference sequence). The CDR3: CASSLLGVAGVQQETQYF. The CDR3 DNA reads TGTGCCAGCAGTCTCCTCGGGGTAGCGGGGGTCCAACAAGAGACCCAGTACTTC.